This section outlines one T cell receptor (beta chain) sequence together with its context. Germline and junction disagree at one end, which may indicate a read error. This sample also contains other DNA sequences that code for the same CDR3. The data originate from a study of T cell changes during pregnancy in multiple sclerosis. The CDR3 totals 17 residues. The germline V gene encodes CDR1 SGHTA and CDR2 FQGNSA. Assay used: immunoSEQ multiplex PCR; TCRdb lists only in-frame clones, some missing. The sample gives around 130,000 clones, about 94% of which show up once; approximately 6.3% is in the top ten.

V is TRBV7-2 and J is TRBJ2-7, with TRBD2 matching over 10 bases. The starting material was peripheral blood, obtained before pregnancy. The TCR was taken from a female donor with multiple sclerosis, enrolled in a pregnancy study. The CDR3 is CASTLGSSGSRGSEQYF. CDR3 DNA: TGCGCCAGCACCCTCGGGTCTAGCGGGAGTCGGGGGAGCGAGCAGTACTTC.